This T cell receptor beta chain emerged from a study of response to subunit inactivated influenza vaccine. Germline loops: CDR1 MRHNA, CDR2 SNTAGT. This CDR3 contains 12 residues. Trimming cost V 10 bases and J 8 bases, with 15 bases left between them. Concerning this clonotype: What it recognizes is unknown.

Study-wide findings and caveats: The authors suggested that every seasonal influenza vaccination recruits few new T cells.

TCRdb redid the calling of the RT-PCR reads with MiXCR, one entry per CDR3 protein. The sample holds some 800,000 distinct CDR3 sequences, around 20% seen once. Sequenced material: PBMCs from blood, taken less than 6 days after vaccination. The clonotype originates from a man in his forties or fifties who received an inactivated influenza vaccine. The chain joins TRBV6-4 to TRBJ2-1; D not resolved. CDR3 sequence (DNA): TGTGCCACCTCACGGGTGTGGGATGAGCAGTTCTTC. It translates to CATSRVWDEQFF.